Following are 18 T cell receptor beta chains from one sample sequenced in a study of siplizumab effects on memory and regulatory T cells. The table came from immunoSEQ multiplex PCR; TCRdb's copy has only in-frame clones and leaves some out. The sample lists tens of thousands of clones, roughly 89% occurring once. The sample consisted of Tregs sorted from blood. The origin of the receptors is a human donor in good health.

This chain connects TRBV10-3 to TRBJ2-1; D remains unclear. V lost 0 bases, J lost 6 bases, and 15 bases lay in between. This CDR3 has 16 amino acids. Germline V gene data show CDR1 as ENHRY and CDR2 as SYGVKD. In nucleotides, the CDR3 is TGTGCCATCAGTGAGTCGACGTCTATCCCCGGCAATGAGCAGTTCTTC. Its protein product is CAISESTSIPGNEQFF.

This clone was counted once. The chain is built from TRBV11-2 and TRBJ2-1; TRBD2 agrees at 8 bases. The germline V gene encodes CDR1 SGHAT and CDR2 FQNNGV. The CDR3 loop spans 17 amino acids. V trimming: 1 base; J trimming: 7 bases; junction bases outside the gene matches: 12. CDR3 protein: CASSLVDSGGGFNEQFF. The CDR3 DNA is TGTGCCAGCAGCTTAGTGGATAGCGGCGGGGGGTTTAATGAGCAGTTCTTC.

The V call is TRBV5-6, the J call TRBJ1-2; no definite D call. The CDR3 extends over 16 amino acids. V was cut by 2 bases and J by 4 bases, with 18 bases left in between. CDR1 is SGHDT, CDR2 YYEEEE, per germline. The chain's CDR3 is CASSFEVLAAPYGYTF. The CDR3 nucleotides are TGTGCCAGCAGCTTTGAAGTTCTGGCAGCTCCCTATGGCTACACCTTC.

The genes are TRBV27 and TRBJ2-1, with 8 bases matching TRBD2. The germline V gene has CDR1 MNHEY and CDR2 SMNVEV (reference sequence). The V gene end was trimmed by 6 bases and the J gene end by 3 bases; junction bases not matched to a gene: 10. The CDR3 is made up of 16 amino acids. The DNA of the CDR3 is TGTGCCAGCAGCCCTGCTCGGGGGGGTGGCTACAATGAGCAGTTCTTC. Translation gives CASSPARGGGYNEQFF.

The chain combines TRBV7-6 with TRBJ1-3, with TRBD1 as a possible D gene (6 bases). Germline assignment: CDR1 SGHVS and CDR2 FNYEAQ. Trimming stripped 1 base from V and 2 bases from J, with 9 bases between. The CDR3 covers 15 residues. CDR3 coding DNA: TGTGCCAGCAGCTTAGGAGCAGGGGCTGGAAACACCATATATTTT. Protein product: CASSLGAGAGNTIYF.

CDR3 residues: CASSNPNEKLFF. The CDR3 nucleotides read TGTGCCAGCAGCAACCCTAATGAAAAACTGTTTTTT. The V and J genes are TRBV5-4 and TRBJ1-4; D is unresolved. The CDR3 covers 12 residues. Trimming took off 4 bases at V and 3 bases at J, with 4 bases between the two ends. Germline lookup yields CDR1 SGHNT and CDR2 YYREEE (reference sequence).

The chain recombines TRBV5-1 with TRBJ2-5; D may be TRBD2 (5 bases). The CDR3 consists of 13 residues. V lost 4 bases, J lost 8 bases, and 15 bases lay in between. The germline gives CDR1 SGHRS, CDR2 YFSETQ. The CDR3 protein is CASSVSTIRTQYF. CDR3 bases: TGCGCCAGCAGCGTATCGACTATACGAACCCAGTACTTC.

V gene TRBV15 combines with J gene TRBJ1-3, with D possibly TRBD1 on 5 matching bases. The CDR3 has 15 residues. V gave up 0 bases and J gave up 0 bases, with 6 bases separating them. Germline V gene sequence: CDR1 LNHNV, CDR2 YYDKDF (reference sequence). The chain's CDR3 is CATSRETGSGNTIYF. The CDR3 DNA follows: TGTGCCACCAGCAGAGAAACAGGCTCTGGAAACACCATATATTTT.

The chain combines TRBV18 with TRBJ1-1; D gene unclear. Germline values: CDR1 KGHSH, CDR2 LQKENI. V shed 3 bases and J shed 4 bases, with 9 bases lying between them. The CDR3 runs to 13 residues. The CDR3 loop reads CASSPNWGTEAFF. CDR3 DNA sequence: TGTGCCAGCTCACCCAACTGGGGCACTGAAGCTTTCTTT.

This clone was seen only a few times. This chain connects TRBV7-8 to TRBJ1-1; D not resolved. The CDR3 runs 12 residues. CDR1 SGHVS and CDR2 FQNEAQ come from the germline V gene. V was shortened by 3 bases and J by 6 bases, with 8 bases between the two germline ends. The CDR3 protein is CASSFMESEAFF. The CDR3, as DNA: TGTGCCAGCAGCTTTATGGAGTCTGAAGCTTTCTTT.

This clone showed up just once. The V and J genes are TRBV5-4 and TRBJ2-1; 13 positions match TRBD2. The CDR3 is 15 residues long. Germline values: CDR1 SGHNT, CDR2 YYREEE (reference sequence). V lost 0 bases, J lost 9 bases, and 3 bases stayed unmatched. In DNA, the CDR3 is TGTGCCAGCAGCTTGGGACTAGCGGGGGGCGGTGAGCAGTTCTTC. Translated: CASSLGLAGGGEQFF.

The genes are TRBV5-4 and TRBJ2-4, with D perhaps TRBD1 (5 bases). The CDR3 contains 14 residues. CDR1 is SGHNT and CDR2 is YYREEE in the germline V gene (reference sequence). V was trimmed by 4 bases and J by 2 bases, leaving 10 bases between them. As DNA, the CDR3 is TGTGCCAGCAGCCTCGGACAAACCAAAAACATTCAGTACTTC. Amino acid sequence: CASSLGQTKNIQYF.

This clone was detected once. This chain connects TRBV5-4 to TRBJ1-1; a possible D gene is TRBD1 (6 bases). Germline V gene sequence: CDR1 SGHNT, CDR2 YYREEE (reference sequence). Trimming removed 2 bases from V and 0 bases from J, with 14 bases in between. The CDR3 is made up of 16 amino acids. DNA for the CDR3: TGTGCCAGCAGCTTAGTAGGGGGGCAACTGAACACTGAAGCTTTCTTT. Residues: CASSLVGGQLNTEAFF. Together with reference TRBV5-4 and TRBJ1-1, the CDR3 gives the full variable domain: ETGVTQSPTHLIKTRGQQVTLRCSSQSGHNTVSWYQQALGQGPQFIFQYYREEENGRGNFPPRFSGLQFPNYSSELNVNALELDDSALYLCASSLVGGQLNTEAFFGQGTRLTVV.

This sequence joins TRBV7-2 and TRBJ2-3; D possibly uses TRBD1 or TRBD2 (6 bases each). Trimming removed 7 bases from V and 4 bases from J, with 9 bases in between. Per germline, CDR1 SGHTA and CDR2 FQGNSA. This CDR3 is built from 12 residues. CDR3 protein: CASKRGADTQYF. As DNA, the CDR3 is TGTGCCAGCAAAAGGGGGGCAGATACGCAGTATTTT.

The rearrangement joins TRBV5-5 to TRBJ2-1; 10 positions agree with TRBD1. CDR1 and CDR2 (germline): SGHKS, YYEKEE (reference sequence). The CDR3 is made up of 16 amino acids. V dropped 4 bases and J dropped 3; count of bases not matched to a gene: 7. The DNA for the CDR3 is TGTGCCAGCAGCCGGGCCGGGACAGGGGTCTACAATGAGCAGTTCTTC. It is translated as CASSRAGTGVYNEQFF.

CDR3: CSVLGAVGTEAFF. The CDR3 DNA reads TGCAGCGTTCTGGGGGCAGTCGGAACTGAAGCTTTCTTT. V is TRBV29-1 and J is TRBJ1-1; weak D call: TRBD1 (6 bases). CDR1 is SQVTM, CDR2 ANQGSEA, per germline. CDR3 length: 13 residues. Trimming stripped 5 bases from V and 5 bases from J, with 15 bases between.

This chain uses TRBV9 with TRBJ1-2, with 7 nucleotides matching TRBD1. Germline trimming cut 3 bases from V and 4 bases from J; bases unmatched to any gene: 15. Per the germline V gene, CDR1 is SGDLS and CDR2 is YYNGEE. The CDR3 totals 17 residues. The CDR3 protein is CASSEGGGQTRSYGYTF. CDR3 sequence (DNA): TGTGCCAGCAGCGAGGGAGGGGGACAGACCCGTTCCTATGGCTACACCTTC. The full variable domain, in which reference TRBV9 and TRBJ1-2 provide the parts outside the CDR3, is DSGVTQTPKHLITATGQRVTLRCSPRSGDLSVYWYQQSLDQGLQFLIQYYNGEERAKGNILERFSAQQFPDLHSELNLSSLELGDSALYFCASSEGGGQTRSYGYTFGSGTRLTVV.

This chain connects TRBV7-2 to TRBJ1-6; no reliable D call. This CDR3 has 13 residues. V lost 3 bases and J 6 bases, leaving 6 bases between the germline ends. The V gene's germline CDR1 is SGHTA and CDR2 FQGNSA. This CDR3 reads CASSFWSNSPLHF. CDR3 nucleotide sequence: TGTGCCAGCAGCTTTTGGAGTAATTCACCCCTCCACTTT.